These 8 T cell receptor beta chains share one sample of origin, sequenced in a study of shared clonotypes between healthy human individuals. Measured with immunoSEQ multiplex PCR; TCRdb has only the in-frame clones, and not every one. The data contain 2,100,000 or so clones, roughly 95% of them seen just once; the ten biggest clones take up over 0.1%. The sample consisted of naive CD4+ T cells sorted from blood. Regarding subset: CD45RA+ positively selected. Receptors were obtained from a man between 18 and 29 years old in good health.

The chain employs TRBV2 and TRBJ2-5, with D perhaps TRBD2 (6 bases). The CDR3 runs to 14 residues. CDR1 is SNHLY and CDR2 is FYNNEI in the germline V gene. V gave up 4 bases and J gave up 4 bases, with 13 bases separating them. CDR3 nucleotide sequence: TGTGCCAGCAGTGGGAACTGGAGGGGAGAGACCCAGTACTTC. Its protein is CASSGNWRGETQYF.

Comment on this clone: Other DNA sequences in this specimen translate into the identical CDR3. The rearrangement links TRBV6-5 to TRBJ1-1; TRBD1 might be the D (5 bases). Looked up from germline, CDR1 is MNHEY and CDR2 is SVGAGI. This CDR3 is 14 amino acids long. Trimming removed 2 bases from V and 1 base from J, with 8 bases in between. CDR3 residues: CASSYGGRNTEAFF. The CDR3 nucleotides read TGTGCCAGCAGTTACGGGGGGAGGAACACTGAAGCTTTCTTT.

The gene calls are TRBV4-1 and TRBJ2-1; tentatively, D is TRBD1 (5 bases). Per the germline V gene, CDR1 is MGHRA and CDR2 is YSYEKL. The V end lost 0 bases, the J end lost 0 bases, and 9 bases lay between the germline ends. This CDR3 contains 16 residues. The CDR3 loop reads CASSQDTGLSYNEQFF. As DNA, the CDR3 is TGCGCCAGCAGCCAAGATACAGGTCTCTCCTACAATGAGCAGTTCTTC.

V gene TRBV5-4 combines with J gene TRBJ1-2; 8 nucleotides align to TRBD1. Germline V gives CDR1 SGHNT, CDR2 YYREEE (reference sequence). After removal of 0 bases from V and 4 bases from J, the junction contained 14 bases not matched to a gene. The CDR3 covers 18 residues. The DNA of the CDR3 is TGTGCCAGCAGCTTGGGGGTTATTTCAGGGGGCGCCGGCTATGGCTACACCTTC. Translating it yields CASSLGVISGGAGYGYTF.

The genes are TRBV28 and TRBJ2-3; 10 positions agree with TRBD2. From germline, CDR1 is MDHEN and CDR2 SYDVKM. V was pared by 6 bases and J by 6 bases, with 9 bases of the junction left unmatched. The CDR3 sequence is 15 residues long. The CDR3 loop reads CASRSGGAIGDTQYF. The CDR3 DNA sequence: TGTGCCAGCAGGAGCGGGGGGGCCATAGGGGATACGCAGTATTTT.

On this clone itself: Other DNA sequences from this sample encode an identical CDR3 as well. The rearrangement links TRBV5-1 to TRBJ1-4; D uncertain. CDR1 is SGHRS and CDR2 is YFSETQ in the germline V gene. The length of the CDR3 is 15 residues. The V end was cut by 0 bases, the J end by 4 bases, with 10 bases between. The CDR3 DNA is TGCGCCAGCAGCTTGGCAGGCTCGGATAATGAAAAACTGTTTTTT. This translates into CASSLAGSDNEKLFF.

A single count supports this clone. The chain uses TRBV7-9 and TRBJ1-1; a weak D match, TRBD1 (5 bases). The CDR3 length is 16 residues. The V end lost 4 bases, the J end lost 0 bases, and 15 bases lay between the germline ends. Germline assignment: CDR1 SEHNR and CDR2 FQNEAQ (reference sequence). The CDR3 DNA reads TGTGCCAGCAGCTCAGATCCGGGACTGATGAACACTGAAGCTTTCTTT. Protein: CASSSDPGLMNTEAFF.

The rearrangement uses TRBV12-2 and TRBJ2-2; the tabulated D call, TRBD1, remains unverified against the DNA. TRBV12-2 represents a pseudogene. The CDR3 is 18 amino acids. CDR3 in DNA: TGTGCAAGTCGCTTAGGAGACAGGGGGCGTATGGACACCGGGGAGCTGTTTTTT. Translated, it gives CASRLGDRGRMDTGELFF.